This T cell receptor beta chain was found in a study of control samples from healthy donors and cancer patients. Only one count was recorded for this clone. J was trimmed by 8 bases and V by 5 bases; bases with no gene match: 8. Germline lookup yields CDR1 SGHAT and CDR2 FQDESV (reference sequence). The CDR3 has 14 amino acids. Method: immunoSEQ multiplex PCR; TCRdb's copy keeps in-frame clones and lacks some. The data hold around 42,000 clones, with about 94% observed a single time. The TCR originated in a man aged 55 to 70 in good health. The source material was blood. The chain combines TRBV11-1 with TRBJ1-4; 7 bases match TRBD1. For the CDR3, the DNA is TGTGCCAGCAGCCTGGGACAGCCCCCCGAAAAACTGTTTTTT. It translates to CASSLGQPPEKLFF.